The 30 T cell receptor beta chains reported below all come from one sample, sequenced in a study of T cell repertoires in cytomegalovirus infection. A single record per CDR3 protein comes from TCRdb applying MiXCR to the reads. The sample lists hundreds of thousands of distinct CDR3 sequences, 11% occurring once. Sequencing was done on a sample of PBMCs. The source of these receptors is a human donor in good health (CMV status not recorded). Some clones in this sample may be carry-over from other donors' samples.

This clonotype was seen only once. This chain uses TRBV7-3 with TRBJ2-7, with 14 bases that match TRBD2. This CDR3 region has 15 residues. Germline V gene data show CDR1 as SGHTA and CDR2 as FQGTGA. V lost 5 bases, J lost 7 bases, and 7 bases stayed unmatched. The CDR3: CASSHSGLAGDEQYF. In nucleotides, the CDR3 is TGTGCCAGCAGCCACTCGGGACTAGCGGGAGATGAGCAGTACTTC.

This clonotype was observed at least ten times. The rearrangement joins TRBV6-2 or TRBV6-3 to TRBJ1-2, with unresolved D. The CDR3 extends over 13 amino acids. Germline V gene sequence: CDR1 MNHEY, CDR2 SVGEGT. The V and J ends lost 5 bases and 6 bases respectively, with 13 bases between them. Here the CDR3 reads CASSPGIRHGYTF. The CDR3 DNA sequence: TGTGCCAGCAGTCCCGGGATTAGACATGGCTACACCTTC.

This clonotype was found many times. The chain employs TRBV7-8 and TRBJ2-7; tentative D call: TRBD1 (6 bases). CDR1 and CDR2 from the germline V gene are SGHVS and FQNEAQ. The CDR3 consists of 14 residues. V was pared by 5 bases and J by 0 bases, with 11 bases between. For the CDR3, the DNA is TGTGCCAGCAGCCGTGAGGACAGCTCCTACGAGCAGTACTTC. The encoded protein is CASSREDSSYEQYF.

This clonotype was recorded at least ten times. V and J are TRBV7-8 and TRBJ2-1; 9 bases fit TRBD2. Germline trimming cut 0 bases from V and 4 bases from J; bases unmatched to any gene: 1. CDR3 length equals 15 residues. Germline CDR1 is SGHVS and CDR2 is FQNEAQ. In DNA, the CDR3 is TGTGCCAGCAGCTTAGCCCTAGCGGGATACAATGAGCAGTTCTTC. Encoded protein: CASSLALAGYNEQFF.

This sequence joins TRBV5-4 and TRBJ2-3; 7 nucleotides match TRBD2. The CDR3 runs 15 residues. Germline assignment: CDR1 SGHNT and CDR2 YYREEE (reference sequence). J was trimmed by 6 bases and V by 0 bases; bases with no gene match: 7. CDR3: CASSLDEGGPDTQYF. The CDR3 DNA is TGTGCCAGCAGCTTGGATGAGGGAGGGCCGGATACGCAGTATTTT.

The chain joins TRBV7-9 to TRBJ1-1, with D maybe TRBD1 (6 bases). The CDR3 sequence is 14 residues long. Germline V gene sequence: CDR1 SEHNR, CDR2 FQNEAQ (reference sequence). Trimming stripped 5 bases from V and 5 bases from J, with 15 bases between. CDR3 loop: CASSPKTGQTEAFF. CDR3 sequence (DNA): TGTGCCAGCAGCCCCAAGACAGGACAGACTGAAGCTTTCTTT.

This chain joins TRBV5-1 and TRBJ2-1; the match to TRBD2 covers 12 bases. The ends lost 4 bases at V and 8 bases at J; junction bases unmatched: 10. This CDR3 has 16 amino acids. Looked up from germline, CDR1 is SGHRS and CDR2 is YFSETQ. The CDR3 spells CASSLPSGRARDEQFF. CDR3 DNA sequence: TGCGCCAGCAGCCTCCCTAGCGGGAGGGCCAGGGATGAGCAGTTCTTC. Full variable domain (rest looked up from reference TRBV5-1 and TRBJ2-1): KAGVTQTPRYLIKTRGQQVTLSCSPISGHRSVSWYQQTPGQGLQFLFEYFSETQRNKGNFPGRFSGRQFSNSRSEMNVSTLELGDSALYLCASSLPSGRARDEQFFGPGTRLTVL.

A few counts support this clonotype. J is TRBJ2-3 and V is TRBV12-3 or TRBV12-4, with D possibly being TRBD2 (6 bases). This CDR3 has 16 amino acids. The ends were cut back, 0 bases at V and 4 bases at J, with 14 bases in the middle. CDR3 in amino acids: CASSLARRGSPDTQYF. The CDR3 DNA follows: TGTGCCAGCAGTTTAGCGCGACGGGGGAGCCCAGATACGCAGTATTTT.

This clonotype was observed many times. V is TRBV12-3 or TRBV12-4 and J is TRBJ2-1; D not resolved. The CDR3 length is 15 residues. Trimming pared 5 bases from V and 4 bases from J, leaving 15 bases between. The CDR3 DNA reads as TGTGCCAGCAGTCCGGCCGACCCGCTTTACAATGAGCAGTTCTTC. This encodes CASSPADPLYNEQFF.

This clonotype was recorded at least ten times. The chain couples TRBV20-1 to TRBJ2-5, with D perhaps TRBD1 or TRBD2 (5 bases each). Germline V gene sequence: CDR1 DFQATT, CDR2 SNEGSKA (reference sequence). This CDR3 has 15 residues. V dropped 0 bases and J dropped 4 bases, with 15 bases sitting between them. The CDR3 DNA reads as TGCAGTGCTAGAGATCGGGTAGGGGCGGGAGAGACCCAGTACTTC. It translates to CSARDRVGAGETQYF.

This clonotype was seen many times. The chain joins TRBV27 to TRBJ1-2; 7 nucleotides align to TRBD1. V trimming: 2 bases; J trimming: 3 bases; junction bases outside the gene matches: 3. The germline V gene has CDR1 MNHEY and CDR2 SMNVEV (reference sequence). The CDR3 is 14 residues long. CDR3 region: CASSLGGGDYGYTF. The CDR3 DNA reads TGTGCCAGCAGTTTAGGAGGGGGCGACTATGGCTACACCTTC.

This clonotype was seen only a few times. The chain recombines TRBV5-1 with TRBJ1-1; TRBD1 is a possible D gene (5 bases). Germline lookup yields CDR1 SGHRS and CDR2 YFSETQ. CDR3 size: 14 residues. V gave up 4 bases and J gave up 1 base, with 11 bases separating them. CDR3 bases: TGCGCCAGCAGCACTCTCGACAGGAACACTGAAGCTTTCTTT. It encodes CASSTLDRNTEAFF. Drawing the rest from reference TRBV5-1 and TRBJ1-1, the complete variable domain is KAGVTQTPRYLIKTRGQQVTLSCSPISGHRSVSWYQQTPGQGLQFLFEYFSETQRNKGNFPGRFSGRQFSNSRSEMNVSTLELGDSALYLCASSTLDRNTEAFFGQGTRLTVV.

This clonotype was counted ten times or more. The V and J genes are TRBV7-8 and TRBJ2-3; D remains unclear. V lost 6 bases, J lost 0 bases, and 16 bases lay in between. Germline V gene sequence: CDR1 SGHVS, CDR2 FQNEAQ. There are 16 residues in the CDR3. The DNA of the CDR3 is TGTGCCAGCAGGTCGTACGGCTTAACTAGCACAGATACGCAGTATTTT. It translates to CASRSYGLTSTDTQYF.

The table lists this clonotype with many counts. The chain links TRBV7-2 to TRBJ1-1, with D tentatively TRBD1 (5 bases). The CDR3 extends over 14 amino acids. Trimming stripped 1 base from V and 3 bases from J, with 9 bases between. Germline assignment: CDR1 SGHTA and CDR2 FQGNSA. The CDR3 nucleotides read TGTGCCAGCAGCTTAGGTTTGGGACACACTGAAGCTTTCTTT. This gives the protein CASSLGLGHTEAFF.

At least ten counts were recorded for this clonotype. This rearrangement joins TRBV10-3 to TRBJ1-1; D gene unclear. This CDR3 is built from 13 residues. From germline, CDR1 is ENHRY and CDR2 SYGVKD. With 10 bases removed from V and 1 base from J, the gap between germline ends came to 13 bases. The CDR3 nucleotides read TGTGCCACCGATGGGGAGACGAACACTGAAGCTTTCTTT. Protein product: CATDGETNTEAFF.

This clonotype was observed at least ten times. The chain links TRBV6-5 to TRBJ1-1; 10 nucleotides agree with TRBD1. The germline V gene encodes CDR1 MNHEY and CDR2 SVGAGI. The CDR3 sequence is 14 residues long. J lost 5 bases, V lost 7 bases, and 7 bases had no gene match. CDR3 amino acids: CASTKTGGNTEAFF. CDR3 DNA sequence: TGTGCCAGCACCAAGACAGGGGGCAATACTGAAGCTTTCTTT.

This clonotype was observed many times. The chain is built from TRBV7-2 and TRBJ1-6; D is undetermined. CDR3 length: 14 amino acids. Between the trimmed V and J ends, which lost 5 bases and 1 base, there was a span of 6 bases. Germline V gene sequence: CDR1 SGHTA, CDR2 FQGNSA. CDR3 in amino acids: CASSPGSYNSPLHF. Here the CDR3 DNA reads TGTGCCAGCAGCCCCGGGTCCTATAATTCACCCCTCCACTTT.

This clonotype was counted a few times. This rearrangement joins TRBV6-2 or TRBV6-3 to TRBJ2-5; tentative D call: TRBD2 (5 bases). Per germline, CDR1 MNHEY and CDR2 SVGEGT. This CDR3 contains 15 residues. Trimming left V 0 bases short and J 5 bases short, with 13 bases between. CDR3 loop: CASSYSRGQWETQYF. The DNA for the CDR3 is TGTGCCAGCAGTTACTCCCGCGGGCAGTGGGAGACCCAGTACTTC.

This clonotype occurred many times. This rearrangement joins TRBV4-1 to TRBJ2-7, with unresolved D. This CDR3 is built from 13 residues. Per germline, CDR1 MGHRA and CDR2 YSYEKL. V was trimmed by 1 base and J by 6 bases, leaving 10 bases between them. CDR3 amino acids: CASSQGPRSEQYF. CDR3 DNA sequence: TGCGCCAGCAGCCAAGGCCCTAGAAGCGAGCAGTACTTC.

The V call is TRBV12-3 or TRBV12-4, the J call TRBJ2-2; 10 nucleotides align to TRBD2. This CDR3 comprises 17 residues. V dropped 5 bases and J dropped 5; count of bases not matched to a gene: 11. The DNA of the CDR3 is TGTGCCAGCAGTACCCAGGGGACAGCGGGGGGGACCGGGGAGCTGTTTTTT. It yields the protein CASSTQGTAGGTGELFF.

This clonotype was counted at least ten times. The CDR3 region has the DNA TGTGCCAGCTCACCACCGACAGCAAACTATGGCTACACCTTC. It codes for CASSPPTANYGYTF. V is TRBV18 and J is TRBJ1-2; maybe TRBD1 (5 bases). Germline CDR1 reads KGHSH; CDR2 reads LQKENI. Trimming stripped 0 bases from V and 2 bases from J, with 7 bases between. CDR3 length equals 14 residues. The full variable domain, rest sourced from reference TRBV18 and TRBJ1-2, is NAGVMQNPRHLVRRRGQEARLRCSPMKGHSHVYWYRQLPEEGLKFMVYLQKENIIDESGMPKERFSAEFPKEGPSILRIQQVVRGDSAAYFCASSPPTANYGYTFGSGTRLTVV.

The table lists this clonotype with many counts. This rearrangement joins TRBV7-2 to TRBJ2-1; TRBD2 matches at 12 bases. The CDR3 totals 19 residues. V gave up 1 base and J gave up 6 bases; unmatched junction bases: 13. CDR1 is SGHTA and CDR2 is FQGNSA in the germline V gene. This CDR3 is CASSLGVRTSGNWGNEQFF. As DNA, the CDR3 is TGTGCCAGCAGCTTAGGGGTTCGGACTAGCGGGAATTGGGGCAATGAGCAGTTCTTC.

This clonotype was detected ten times or more. The chain carries TRBV7-9 and TRBJ1-1; D possibly corresponds to TRBD1 (6 bases). From germline, CDR1 is SEHNR and CDR2 FQNEAQ (reference sequence). The CDR3 totals 14 residues. V lost 4 bases and J lost 6, with 15 bases in between. CDR3 nucleotides: TGTGCCAGCAGCTCTAGGGCTTCAGGGGCTGAAGCTTTCTTT. As protein: CASSSRASGAEAFF.

This clonotype was seen ten or more times. CDR3 residues: CASRGGAWAKLFF. The CDR3 region has the DNA TGTGCCAGCAGAGGAGGGGCGTGGGCAAAACTGTTTTTT. The rearrangement joins TRBV28 to TRBJ1-4; the D gene is possibly TRBD1 (5 bases). This CDR3 has 13 amino acids. The V gene's germline CDR1 is MDHEN and CDR2 SYDVKM. Trimming removed 6 bases at V and 10 bases at J, with 15 bases between.

In this sample, this clonotype turned up many times. CDR3 DNA: TGTGCCAGCAGCGCCGCGGACAGGGGTTACGAGCAGTACTTC. Protein sequence: CASSAADRGYEQYF. V gene TRBV7-2 combines with J gene TRBJ2-7; 9 bases fit TRBD1. Germline lookup yields CDR1 SGHTA and CDR2 FQGNSA. This CDR3 spans 14 amino acids. The V segment lost 5 bases and the J segment 4 bases; nucleotides outside the gene matches: 6.

This clonotype was observed at least ten times. V and J are TRBV7-3 and TRBJ2-3; D uncertain. The V end lost 5 bases, the J end lost 5 bases, and 11 bases lay between the germline ends. CDR3 length: 13 amino acids. Germline V gene lookup returns CDR1 SGHTA and CDR2 FQGTGA. The CDR3 loop reads CASSRGPGDTQYF. The CDR3 DNA reads TGTGCCAGCAGCCGAGGTCCGGGAGATACGCAGTATTTT.

This sequence joins TRBV20-1 and TRBJ1-1; TRBD1 might be the D (5 bases). Germline CDR1 reads DFQATT; CDR2 reads SNEGSKA (reference sequence). V was cut by 5 bases and J by 13 bases, with 20 bases left in between. This CDR3 is built from 12 residues. This CDR3 is CSAPKGRTPVFF. The CDR3 DNA follows: TGCAGTGCTCCTAAGGGACGGACACCTGTTTTCTTT.

This clonotype was seen just once. This chain links TRBV28 with TRBJ2-7, with 9 bases lining up with TRBD2. CDR1 and CDR2 from the germline V gene are MDHEN and SYDVKM. CDR3 length: 16 residues. The J segment lost 4 bases and the V segment lost 3 bases, leaving 10 bases of the junction unmatched. Here the CDR3 DNA reads TGTGCCAGCAGTTTCCAAGGCAGCGGGAGGAAGTACGAGCAGTACTTC. Its protein product is CASSFQGSGRKYEQYF.

Comments on this clonotype: With a much larger clone just one base away, this may be a read error. The chain combines TRBV28 with TRBJ2-1; the D is unclear. Germline values: CDR1 MDHEN, CDR2 SYDVKM. The CDR3 covers 15 residues. CDR3 amino acids: CTSSLSIGSYNEQFF. CDR3 nucleotides: TGTACCAGCAGTTTATCCATTGGCTCCTACAATGAGCAGTTCTTC.

This clonotype was recorded at least ten times. The chain has TRBV5-1 and TRBJ2-3; weak D call: TRBD2 (5 bases). The germline gives CDR1 SGHRS, CDR2 YFSETQ. The CDR3 length is 14 residues. Deletions cut 5 bases from V and 0 bases from J, with 10 bases between. The CDR3 sequence is CASRPGLSTDTQYF. Written as DNA, the CDR3 is TGCGCCAGCAGACCGGGGTTAAGCACAGATACGCAGTATTTT.